These T cell receptor beta chains were read from a single sample in a study of tumor-infiltrating lymphocytes in localized non-small cell lung cancer. Sequencing was performed with immunoSEQ multiplex PCR; in TCRdb, only in-frame clones are kept and a portion is missing. The table lists about 13,000 clones, around 70% of them singletons. Source material: uninvolved lung tissue not adjacent to the tumor. The receptors come from a human donor with non-small cell lung cancer. Both conserved end residues are part of each CDR3. D genes are given only for firm matches. Clone size is not always given. Where it is, it says once, few, many or a class for expanded clones.

TRBV4-3	TRBD1	few	TRBJ2-7	CASSQEGAGQGTYEQYF	TGCGCCAGCAGCCAAGAAGGGGCGGGACAGGGGACTTACGAGCAGTACTTC
TRBV11-3	NA	once	TRBJ2-3	CASSLGGSSTDTQYF	TGTGCCAGCAGCTTAGGGGGCTCTAGCACAGATACGCAGTATTTT
TRBV5-6	NA	NA	TRBJ1-3	CASSLGELRRSGNTIYF	TGTGCCAGCAGCTTGGGGGAGCTGCGCAGGTCTGGAAACACCATATATTTT
TRBV9	NA	NA	TRBJ2-5	CASSVGGADTETQYF	TGTGCCAGCAGCGTGGGGGGGGCCGATACAGAGACCCAGTACTTC
TRBV19	NA	NA	TRBJ1-2	CASSIETGFGYTF	TGTGCCAGTAGTATAGAAACGGGCTTCGGCTACACCTTC
TRBV6-1	TRBD2	NA	TRBJ2-2	CATEAGQDTGELFF	TGTGCCACCGAAGCGGGGCAGGACACCGGGGAGCTGTTTTTT
TRBV5-1	TRBD2	NA	TRBJ2-1	CASSHWEGKSNEQFF	TGCGCCAGCAGCCATTGGGAGGGGAAGAGCAATGAGCAGTTCTTC
TRBV5-1	NA	NA	TRBJ2-2	CASREQGDTGELFF	TGCGCCAGCAGAGAGCAGGGAGACACCGGGGAGCTGTTTTTT
TRBV6-5	NA	once	TRBJ1-5	CASSYRGNSAQHF	TGTGCCAGCAGTTATAGAGGGAATTCGGCCCAGCATTTT
TRBV6-5	NA	NA	TRBJ1-1	CASRTLDRLNTEAFF	TGTGCCAGCAGGACCCTAGACAGATTGAACACTGAAGCTTTCTTT
TRBV19	TRBD1	once	TRBJ2-2	CASSPRTGGTGELFF	TGTGCCAGTAGTCCCCGGACAGGGGGCACCGGGGAGCTGTTTTTT
TRBV9	TRBD1	NA	TRBJ1-1	CASSEQGAGTEAFF	TGTGCCAGCAGCGAACAGGGGGCAGGGACTGAAGCTTTCTTT
TRBV28	TRBD1	NA	TRBJ1-2	CASRPDRAFGGYTF	TGTGCCAGCAGACCGGACAGGGCGTTCGGGGGCTACACCTTC
TRBV27	NA	NA	TRBJ1-2	CASSLSWPPVRYTF	TGTGCCAGCAGTTTATCGTGGCCCCCGGTACGCTACACCTTC
TRBV7-2	NA	few	TRBJ1-5	CASSLFSNQPQHF	TGTGCCAGCAGCTTATTCAGCAATCAGCCCCAGCATTTT
TRBV6-6	NA	NA	TRBJ2-1	CASSYRNDYNEQFF	TGTGCCAGCAGTTACAGGAACGACTACAATGAGCAGTTCTTC
TRBV29-1	TRBD1	NA	TRBJ2-1	CSVEDPDREAYNEQFF	TGCAGCGTTGAAGATCCTGACAGGGAAGCCTACAATGAGCAGTTCTTC
TRBV15	NA	NA	TRBJ1-3	CATMAGDGNTIYF	TGTGCCACCATGGCAGGGGATGGAAACACCATATATTTT
TRBV5-1	NA	NA	TRBJ2-3	CASSQGADTQYF	TGCGCCAGCAGCCAGGGTGCGGATACGCAGTATTTT
TRBV30	TRBD2	once	TRBJ2-3	CAWSRLAGGSADTQYF	TGTGCCTGGAGTCGCCTAGCGGGGGGCAGTGCAGATACGCAGTATTTT
TRBV7-2	TRBD2	NA	TRBJ2-2	CASSLLAGDTGELFF	TGTGCCAGCAGCTTACTAGCGGGGGACACCGGGGAGCTGTTTTTT
TRBV7-8	NA	NA	TRBJ1-2	CASVPPGRYGYTF	TGTGCCAGCGTCCCCCCAGGGAGATATGGCTACACCTTC
TRBV19	TRBD2	NA	TRBJ2-5	CASSNPGRGGHQETQYF	TGTGCCAGTAGTAACCCCGGCCGCGGGGGGCACCAAGAGACCCAGTACTTC
TRBV19	TRBD1	NA	TRBJ2-3	CASSIGVISTGVTDTQYF	TGTGCCAGTAGTATCGGAGTTATAAGCACAGGGGTCACAGATACGCAGTATTTT
TRBV29-1	NA	few	TRBJ2-5	CSVEDLGGLGETQYF	TGCAGCGTTGAAGATCTGGGGGGGCTCGGGGAGACCCAGTACTTC
TRBV2	NA	NA	TRBJ2-6	CASRLDGSGANVLTF	TGTGCCAGCAGACTCGACGGCTCTGGGGCCAACGTCCTGACTTTC
TRBV27	TRBD1	NA	TRBJ1-1	CASSLTGWGGTEAFF	TGTGCCAGCAGTCTGACAGGGTGGGGGGGCACTGAAGCTTTCTTT
TRBV9	NA	NA	TRBJ1-5	CASGTDNYQPQHF	TGTGCCAGCGGGACGGATAATTATCAGCCCCAGCATTTT
TRBV28	NA	NA	TRBJ2-4	CASPPGVSQAQNIQYF	TGTGCCAGCCCACCAGGGGTCAGCCAGGCCCAAAACATTCAGTACTTC
TRBV19	NA	NA	TRBJ1-5	CASSILTTGFNQPQHF	TGTGCCAGTAGTATCCTTACCACAGGGTTCAATCAGCCCCAGCATTTT
TRBV30	NA	medium-sized	TRBJ2-5	CASGGTQYF	TGTGCCTCCGGGGGCACCCAGTACTTC
TRBV5-1	TRBD2	NA	TRBJ2-2	CASSSGLAETPRTGELFF	TGCGCCAGCAGCTCGGGACTAGCGGAAACCCCGAGAACCGGGGAGCTGTTTTTT
TRBV7-2	TRBD2	NA	TRBJ2-2	CASSPGLAGPNTGELFF	TGTGCCAGCAGCCCTGGACTAGCGGGACCGAACACCGGGGAGCTGTTTTTT
TRBV13	NA	NA	TRBJ2-1	CASSHLRGSSYNEQFF	TGTGCCAGCAGCCACCTCCGGGGGAGCTCCTACAATGAGCAGTTCTTC
TRBV4-1	TRBD1	NA	TRBJ1-2	CASSQAQGALYGYTF	TGCGCCAGCAGCCAAGCACAGGGGGCTCTCTATGGCTACACCTTC
TRBV2	NA	few	TRBJ2-4	CASSDSRVLAKNIQYF	TGTGCCAGCAGTGACTCCAGGGTTCTAGCCAAAAACATTCAGTACTTC
TRBV14	NA	once	TRBJ1-2	CASSPTPSPFGYTF	TGTGCCAGCAGCCCCACCCCGAGCCCCTTTGGCTACACCTTC
TRBV29-1	NA	NA	TRBJ1-1	CSVVPGSNTEAFF	TGCAGCGTTGTTCCAGGGTCGAACACTGAAGCTTTCTTT
TRBV5-8	NA	NA	TRBJ1-5	CASSLLQGNQPQHF	TGTGCCAGCAGCTTGCTCCAGGGGAATCAGCCCCAGCATTTT
TRBV7-8	NA	NA	TRBJ1-2	CASSLEVVLGYTF	TGTGCCAGCAGCTTAGAAGTGGTGCTAGGCTACACCTTC
TRBV19	TRBD1	NA	TRBJ1-2	CASRPTGFYGYTF	TGTGCCAGTAGGCCGACAGGGTTCTATGGCTACACCTTC
TRBV6-5	NA	NA	TRBJ1-1	CASIAHGGTEAFF	TGTGCCAGCATCGCGCACGGGGGCACTGAAGCTTTCTTT
TRBV7-9	NA	NA	TRBJ1-4	CASTIQGINEKLFF	TGTGCCAGCACCATACAGGGAATTAATGAAAAACTGTTTTTT
TRBV6-1	NA	few	TRBJ2-5	CASSGRGQAPQETQYF	TGTGCCAGCAGTGGGCGTGGGCAGGCCCCTCAAGAGACCCAGTACTTC
TRBV4-2	NA	NA	TRBJ2-3	CASSQEVRSDTQYF	TGTGCCAGCAGCCAAGAAGTCCGGTCAGATACGCAGTATTTT
TRBV19	TRBD2	NA	TRBJ2-2	CASSSSGSGRYTGELFF	TGTGCCAGTAGCTCTAGCGGGAGCGGGCGGTACACCGGGGAGCTGTTTTTT
TRBV7-2	TRBD1	few	TRBJ1-3	CASSLAGTAGNTIYF	TGTGCCAGCAGCTTAGCAGGGACAGCCGGAAACACCATATATTTT
TRBV19	NA	NA	TRBJ2-3	CASRFTDTDTQYF	TGTGCCAGTAGATTTACTGACACAGATACGCAGTATTTT
TRBV5-1	TRBD1	NA	TRBJ1-5	CASSQAGGVQPQHF	TGCGCCAGCAGCCAGGCAGGGGGCGTTCAGCCCCAGCATTTT
TRBV29-1	NA	NA	TRBJ1-1	CSVEVRGSGQNTEAFF	TGCAGCGTTGAAGTCAGGGGATCGGGGCAGAACACTGAAGCTTTCTTT
TRBV27	NA	NA	TRBJ1-5	CASSSLTGRVGQPQHF	TGTGCCAGCAGTTCCCTCACAGGGAGGGTAGGTCAGCCCCAGCATTTT
TRBV28	TRBD1	once	TRBJ1-5	CASSGTGGQPQHF	TGTGCCAGCAGTGGGACAGGAGGACAGCCCCAGCATTTT
TRBV27	NA	NA	TRBJ1-1	CASSGVQGVLGAFF	TGTGCCAGCAGTGGGGTCCAGGGTGTCCTGGGAGCTTTCTTT